Presented here are 6 T cell receptor beta chains from one specimen sequenced in a study of cytomegalovirus exposure and HLA in healthy donors (TCRdb year 2017). Library prep was done by the immunoSEQ multiplex PCR assay. A mixture of 60 forward primers for TCR Vbeta segments and 13 reverse primers for TCR Jbeta segments was used in the multiplex PCR. Not all clones reach the TCRdb copy of this immuneACCESS table, which keeps in-frame sequences only. Checked studies attribute under half of the gap to unresolved V genes and leave the rest unexplained. The sample includes 150,000 to 200,000 clones, with approximately 81% observed a single time. Around 2% of the sample is in the top ten clones. Sequencing was done on a sample of PBMCs. These receptors all come from a woman aged 18-29 years in good health and CMV-seropositive.

This clone came up once. V usage is TRBV9 and J usage is TRBJ2-2, with 8 bases lining up with TRBD1. V gave up 3 bases and J gave up 7 bases; unmatched junction bases: 5. CDR1 is SGDLS, CDR2 YYNGEE, per germline. There are 14 residues in the CDR3. The DNA of the CDR3 is TGTGCCAGCAGCGGCAGGGGGCTGGGCGGGGAGCTGTTTTTT. Translating gives CASSGRGLGGELFF.

This clone was seen more than once but under ten times. CDR3 sequence (DNA): TGTGCCAGCAGGCGGGGGGGCGTAGATACGCAGTATTTT. Amino acid sequence: CASRRGGVDTQYF. V is TRBV6-5 and J is TRBJ2-3, with TRBD2 matching over 9 bases. Looked up from germline, CDR1 is MNHEY and CDR2 is SVGAGI. J lost 5 bases, V lost 6 bases, and 3 bases had no gene match. CDR3 length: 13 amino acids.

This clone has more than one count but fewer than ten. The gene calls are TRBV4-3 and TRBJ2-1; tentatively, D is TRBD2 (6 bases). The germline CDR1 and CDR2 sequences are LGHNA and YSLEER. Trimming cost V 0 bases and J 2 bases, with 14 bases left between them. CDR3 length equals 17 residues. The CDR3 nucleotides are TGCGCCAGCAGCCAAGATGTTGGCGGGACGACCTACAATGAGCAGTTCTTC. Its protein is CASSQDVGGTTYNEQFF.

The chain recombines TRBV5-6 with TRBJ1-6; D unresolved. The CDR3 length is 14 residues. Trimming removed 2 bases at V and 6 bases at J, with 9 bases between. Germline V gives CDR1 SGHDT, CDR2 YYEEEE. The CDR3 DNA follows: TGTGCCAGCAGCTTCTGGGGAGGTAATTCACCCCTCCACTTT. Translated, it gives CASSFWGGNSPLHF.

This clone was seen just once. V gene TRBV7-9 combines with J gene TRBJ1-1, with a possible D match to TRBD1 (5 bases). From germline, CDR1 is SEHNR and CDR2 FQNEAQ (reference sequence). The CDR3 runs 12 residues. V dropped 8 bases and J dropped 8 bases, with 15 bases sitting between them. The CDR3: CASQGKGSEAFF. The CDR3 region has the DNA TGTGCCAGCCAGGGAAAGGGATCAGAAGCTTTCTTT. The full variable domain, in which reference TRBV7-9 and TRBJ1-1 provide the parts outside the CDR3, is DTGVSQNPRHKITKRGQNVTFRCDPISEHNRLYWYRQTLGQGPEFLTYFQNEAQLEKSRLLSDRFSAERPKGSFSTLEIQRTEQGDSAMYLCASQGKGSEAFFGQGTRLTVV.

This sequence joins TRBV6-1 and TRBJ1-6; a weak D match, TRBD1 (6 bases). The germline CDR1 and CDR2 sequences are MNHNS and SASEGT. The V and J ends lost 4 bases and 10 bases respectively, with 11 bases between them. This CDR3 comprises 13 residues. The CDR3 DNA is TGTGCCAGCAGTGGGGCAGGGGTATCACCCCTCCACTTT. Translation gives CASSGAGVSPLHF.